The clone carrying this TCR beta chain was picked up a small number of times. Each CDR3 protein gets one entry after TCRdb re-called the RT-PCR reads with MiXCR. Of roughly 190,000 distinct CDR3 sequences in the sample, 40% to 45% were seen once. This record comes from a study of patients and donors after allogeneic stem cell transplantation. Trimming pared 4 bases from V and 9 bases from J, leaving 18 bases between. CDR3 size: 14 residues. This clonotype originated in a human donor who was either an allogeneic HSCT recipient or a stem cell or donor lymphocyte infusion donor (not recorded which). It is not recorded whose cells these are; they may come from a transplant donor. The chain employs TRBV12-3 or TRBV12-4 and TRBJ1-1; D might be TRBD1 (6 bases). Specimen: blood, either unsorted or a sorted T cell fraction (not recorded which). The CDR3 nucleotides read TGTGCCAGCAGTTCCGCGGGGGGGGCTCCCCAAGCTTTCTTT. It is translated as CASSSAGGAPQAFF.